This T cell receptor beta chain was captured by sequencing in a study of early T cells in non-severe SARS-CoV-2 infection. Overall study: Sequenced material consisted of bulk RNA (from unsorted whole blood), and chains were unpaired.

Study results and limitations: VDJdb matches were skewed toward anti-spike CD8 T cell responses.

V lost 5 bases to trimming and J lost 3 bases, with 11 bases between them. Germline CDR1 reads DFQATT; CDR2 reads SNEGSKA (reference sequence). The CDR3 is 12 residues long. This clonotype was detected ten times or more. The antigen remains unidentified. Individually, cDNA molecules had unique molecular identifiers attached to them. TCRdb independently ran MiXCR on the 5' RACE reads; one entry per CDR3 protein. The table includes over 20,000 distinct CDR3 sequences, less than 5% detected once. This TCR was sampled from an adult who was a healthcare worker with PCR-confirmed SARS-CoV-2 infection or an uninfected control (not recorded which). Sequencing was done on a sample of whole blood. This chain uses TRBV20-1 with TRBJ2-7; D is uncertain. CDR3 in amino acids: CSARQDSYEQYF. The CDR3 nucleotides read TGCAGTGCTCGCCAGGATAGCTACGAGCAGTACTTC.